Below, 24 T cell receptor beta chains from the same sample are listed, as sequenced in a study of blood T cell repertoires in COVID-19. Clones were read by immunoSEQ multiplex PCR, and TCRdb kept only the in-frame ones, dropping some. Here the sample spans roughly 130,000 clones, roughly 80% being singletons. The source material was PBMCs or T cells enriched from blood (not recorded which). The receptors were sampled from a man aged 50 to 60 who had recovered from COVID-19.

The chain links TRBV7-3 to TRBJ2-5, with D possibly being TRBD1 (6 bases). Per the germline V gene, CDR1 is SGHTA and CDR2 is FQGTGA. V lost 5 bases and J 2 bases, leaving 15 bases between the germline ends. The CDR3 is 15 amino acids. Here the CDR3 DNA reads TGTGCCAGCAGCCTCACAGGGAATGGTCAAGAGACCCAGTACTTC. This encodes CASSLTGNGQETQYF.

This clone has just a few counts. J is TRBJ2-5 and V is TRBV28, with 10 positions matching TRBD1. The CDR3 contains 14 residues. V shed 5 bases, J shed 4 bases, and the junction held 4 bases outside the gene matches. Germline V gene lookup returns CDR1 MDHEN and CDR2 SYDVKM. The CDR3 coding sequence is TGTGCCAGCAGTAGGACAGGGGGGGGAGAGACCCAGTACTTC. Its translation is CASSRTGGGETQYF.

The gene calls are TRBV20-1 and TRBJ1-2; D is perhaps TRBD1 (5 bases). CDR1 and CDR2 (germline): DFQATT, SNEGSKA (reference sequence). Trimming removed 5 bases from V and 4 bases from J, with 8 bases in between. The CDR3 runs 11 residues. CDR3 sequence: CSAYDSYGYTF. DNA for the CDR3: TGCAGTGCTTACGACAGCTATGGCTACACCTTC.

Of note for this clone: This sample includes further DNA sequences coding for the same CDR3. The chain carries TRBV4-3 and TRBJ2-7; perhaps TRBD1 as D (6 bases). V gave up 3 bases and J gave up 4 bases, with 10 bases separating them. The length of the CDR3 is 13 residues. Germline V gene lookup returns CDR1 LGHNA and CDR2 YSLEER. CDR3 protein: CASSQEQGYEQYF. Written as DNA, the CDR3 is TGCGCCAGCAGCCAGGAACAGGGATACGAGCAGTACTTC.

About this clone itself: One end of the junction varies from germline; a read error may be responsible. The CDR3 sequence is CASSLSPDSYEQYF. In DNA form, the CDR3 reads TGTGCTAGCAGCTTATCCCCAGACTCCTACGAGCAGTACTTC. The chain has TRBV7-7 and TRBJ2-7; D gene uncertain. The germline V gene has CDR1 SSHAT and CDR2 FNYEAQ (reference sequence). The CDR3 spans 14 residues.

Here the CDR3 DNA reads TGTGCCAGCAAGTGGGGACAGTATAATTCACCCCTCCACTTT. This gives the protein CASKWGQYNSPLHF. The V gene is TRBV27, the J gene TRBJ1-6; 7 bases align to TRBD1. The V gene's germline CDR1 is MNHEY and CDR2 SMNVEV (reference sequence). Trimming removed 7 bases from V and 4 bases from J; junction bases left unmatched: 4. This CDR3 is built from 14 residues.

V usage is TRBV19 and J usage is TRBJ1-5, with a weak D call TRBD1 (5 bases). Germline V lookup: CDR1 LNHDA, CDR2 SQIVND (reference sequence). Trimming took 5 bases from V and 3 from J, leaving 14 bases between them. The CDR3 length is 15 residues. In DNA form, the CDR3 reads TGTGCCAGTAGTTCGCGGGACGGCATCAATCAGCCCCAGCATTTT. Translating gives CASSSRDGINQPQHF.

The CDR3 here is CASSLGTSGFEAYEQYF. The DNA for the CDR3 is TGTGCCAGCAGCCTGGGGACTAGCGGGTTTGAGGCCTACGAGCAGTACTTC. J is TRBJ2-7 and V is TRBV7-9; 12 nucleotides agree with TRBD2. Losses at the gene ends were 5 bases for V and 2 bases for J; bases not matched to a gene: 10. Per germline, CDR1 SEHNR and CDR2 FQNEAQ (reference sequence). CDR3 length: 17 amino acids.

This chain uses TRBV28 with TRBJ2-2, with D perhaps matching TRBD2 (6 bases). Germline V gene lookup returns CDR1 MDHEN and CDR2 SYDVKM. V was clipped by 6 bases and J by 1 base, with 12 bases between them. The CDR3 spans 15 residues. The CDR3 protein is CASRDLSGNTGELFF. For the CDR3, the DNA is TGTGCCAGCAGGGACCTTAGCGGGAACACCGGGGAGCTGTTTTTT.

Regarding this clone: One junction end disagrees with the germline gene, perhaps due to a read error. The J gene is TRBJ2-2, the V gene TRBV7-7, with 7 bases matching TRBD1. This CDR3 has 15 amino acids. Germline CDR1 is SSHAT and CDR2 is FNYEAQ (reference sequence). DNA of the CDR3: TGTGCTAGCAGCCCGAGGGGGCTCAGCACCGGGGAGCTGTTTTTT. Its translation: CASSPRGLSTGELFF.

CDR3 bases: TGTGCCAGCAAGGGACAGCGGAACACCGGGGAGCTGTTTTTT. As protein: CASKGQRNTGELFF. This chain uses TRBV11-3 with TRBJ2-2, with 7 bases matching TRBD1. Germline V gene data show CDR1 as SGHNT and CDR2 as YENEEA. This CDR3 is 14 amino acids long. The trim removed 7 bases at V and 1 base at J, leaving 3 bases unmatched.

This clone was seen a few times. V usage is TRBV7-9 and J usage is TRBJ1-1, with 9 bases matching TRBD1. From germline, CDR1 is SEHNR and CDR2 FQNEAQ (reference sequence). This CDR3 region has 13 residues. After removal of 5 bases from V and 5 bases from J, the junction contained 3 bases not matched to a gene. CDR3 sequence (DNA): TGTGCCAGCAGCACCGGACAGGGGACTGAAGCTTTCTTT. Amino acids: CASSTGQGTEAFF.

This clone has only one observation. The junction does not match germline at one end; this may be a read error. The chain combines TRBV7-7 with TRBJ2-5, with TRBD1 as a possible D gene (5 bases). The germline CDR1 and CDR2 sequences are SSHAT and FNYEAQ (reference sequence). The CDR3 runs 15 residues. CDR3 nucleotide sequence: TGTGCTAGCAGCTTAGGGGTCCCAGGCCAAGAGACCCAGTACTTC. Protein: CASSLGVPGQETQYF.

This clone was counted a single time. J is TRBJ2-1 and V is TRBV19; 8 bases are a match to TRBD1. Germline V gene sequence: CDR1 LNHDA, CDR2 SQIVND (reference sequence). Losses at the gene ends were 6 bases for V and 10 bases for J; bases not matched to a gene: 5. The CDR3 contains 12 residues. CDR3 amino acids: CASRQDRAEQFF. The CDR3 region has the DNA TGTGCCAGTAGACAGGACAGGGCCGAGCAGTTCTTC.

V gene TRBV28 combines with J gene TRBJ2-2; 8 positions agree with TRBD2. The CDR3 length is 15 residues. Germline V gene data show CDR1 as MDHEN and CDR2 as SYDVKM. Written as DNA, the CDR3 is TGTTCCGACTACGGGGGGGCGTCTGACACCGGGGAGCTGTTTTTT. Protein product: CSDYGGASDTGELFF.

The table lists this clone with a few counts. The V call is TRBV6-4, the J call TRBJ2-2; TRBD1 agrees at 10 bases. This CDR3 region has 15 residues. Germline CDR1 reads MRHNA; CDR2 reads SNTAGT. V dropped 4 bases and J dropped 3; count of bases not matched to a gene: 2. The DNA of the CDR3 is TGTGCCAGCAGTGCCGGGACAGGGGACACCGGGGAGCTGTTTTTT. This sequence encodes CASSAGTGDTGELFF.

CDR3 bases: TGTGCCAGCAGCCCGGGACTAGCGGGGGGCAATGAGCAGTTCTTC. As protein: CASSPGLAGGNEQFF. The rearrangement uses TRBV11-3 and TRBJ2-1, with TRBD2 matching 15 bases. Trimming removed 5 bases from V and 6 bases from J; junction bases left unmatched: 2. This CDR3 contains 15 residues. Germline CDR1 is SGHNT and CDR2 is YENEEA.

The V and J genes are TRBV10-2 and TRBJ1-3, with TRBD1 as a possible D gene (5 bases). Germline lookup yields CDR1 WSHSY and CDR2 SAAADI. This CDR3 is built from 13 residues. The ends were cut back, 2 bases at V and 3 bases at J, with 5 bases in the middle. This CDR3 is CASSERGGNTIYF. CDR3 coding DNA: TGCGCCAGCAGTGAGAGGGGTGGAAACACCATATATTTT.

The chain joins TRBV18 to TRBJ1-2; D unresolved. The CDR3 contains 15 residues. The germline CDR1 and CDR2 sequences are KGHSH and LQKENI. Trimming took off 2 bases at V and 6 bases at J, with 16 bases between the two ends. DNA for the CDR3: TGTGCCAGCTCACCAGCAGCCACGGGTGATGATGGCTACACCTTC. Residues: CASSPAATGDDGYTF.

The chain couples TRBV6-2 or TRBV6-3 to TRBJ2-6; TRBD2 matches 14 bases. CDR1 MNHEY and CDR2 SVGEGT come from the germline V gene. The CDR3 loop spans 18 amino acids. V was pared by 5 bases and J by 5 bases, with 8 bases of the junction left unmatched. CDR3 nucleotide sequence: TGTGCCAGCAGTCCCCTGGGACTAGCGGGGGTGCGGGCCAACGTCCTGACTTTC. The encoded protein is CASSPLGLAGVRANVLTF.

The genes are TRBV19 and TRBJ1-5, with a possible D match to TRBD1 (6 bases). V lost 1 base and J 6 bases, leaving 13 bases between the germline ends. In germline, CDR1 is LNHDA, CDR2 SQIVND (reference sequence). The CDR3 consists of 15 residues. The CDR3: CASSIAGRDIQPQHF. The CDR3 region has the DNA TGTGCCAGTAGTATAGCCGGTCGGGACATTCAGCCCCAGCATTTT.

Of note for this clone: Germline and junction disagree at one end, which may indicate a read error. CDR3 protein: CASSPGVGGSYNEQFF. The DNA for the CDR3 is TGTGCTAGCAGCCCCGGGGTGGGGGGGTCCTACAATGAGCAGTTCTTC. The V and J genes are TRBV7-7 and TRBJ2-1; 7 nucleotides align to TRBD2. Per the germline V gene, CDR1 is SSHAT and CDR2 is FNYEAQ (reference sequence). The CDR3 totals 16 residues.

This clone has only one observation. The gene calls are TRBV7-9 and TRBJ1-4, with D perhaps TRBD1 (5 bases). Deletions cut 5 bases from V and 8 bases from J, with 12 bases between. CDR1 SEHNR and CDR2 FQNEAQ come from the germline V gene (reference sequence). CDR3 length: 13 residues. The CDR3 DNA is TGTGCCAGCAGCAGGGGAAGCGGCGAAAAACTGTTTTTT. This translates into CASSRGSGEKLFF.

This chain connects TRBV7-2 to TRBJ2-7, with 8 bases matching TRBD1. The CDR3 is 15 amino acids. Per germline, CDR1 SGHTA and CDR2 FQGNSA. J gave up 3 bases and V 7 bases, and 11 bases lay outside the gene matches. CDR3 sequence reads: CASTSDRGGYYEQYF. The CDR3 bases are TGTGCCAGCACCTCCGACAGGGGCGGTTACTACGAGCAGTACTTC.